This T cell receptor (beta chain) stems from a study of Ad26.COV2.S vaccination and SARS-CoV-2 variants. Across the study: Once, or twice with 56 days between doses, Ad26.COV2.S was given intramuscularly.

Sequencing was performed with immunoSEQ multiplex PCR; in TCRdb, only in-frame clones are kept and a portion is missing. The sample lists 350,000 to 500,000 clones; approximately 89% were seen once. The CDR3 is 15 residues long. Trimming cost V 3 bases and J 5 bases, with 16 bases left between them. Germline V gene lookup returns CDR1 MGHRA and CDR2 YSYEKL. Treatment indicated: roughly 18 received Ad26.COV2.S at low or high dose, single or two shots; 5 received placebo; per-sample allocation not given. Samples came from day 63 after the first vaccine or placebo injection. The origin of this receptor is a person aged 18-65 years who received the Ad26.COV2.S COVID-19 vaccine or a placebo. This specimen consisted of peripheral blood, obtained in a trial of Ad26.COV2.S vaccine versus placebo. The chain employs TRBV4-1 and TRBJ1-2, with D maybe TRBD1 (6 bases). The CDR3 DNA is TGCGCCAGCAGCCACCAGGGGAGGGTTCCATATGGCTACACCTTC. It is translated as CASSHQGRVPYGYTF.